The following is a T cell receptor (beta chain) sequence with its context. This clonotype was recorded many times. Its specific antigen is unknown. Within one base of it there is no much larger clone, and no base qualities were kept. The cysteine opens and the phenylalanine closes a CDR3 of 17 amino acids. Only the CDR3 region is kept as DNA, spanning 51 bases read in frame from base 1. The germline V gene provides CDR1 MDHEN and CDR2 SYDVKM. V is pared back by 3 bases and J by 8 bases, with 26 bases lying between the germline termini. Stable Graves' hyperthyroidism was defined as the absence of progression to ophthalmopathy over 18 months of follow-up. Hyperthyroidism patients were newly diagnosed, had a disease duration of under 2 months, and were aged 18 to 65 years. Exclusion was applied to patients with uncontrolled infections, other autoimmune diseases, pregnancy or lactation. Clinical symptoms, serum thyroxine and TRAb, thyroid ultrasound, and orbital computed tomography formed the basis for the diagnoses. PBMCs were isolated from roughly 10 ml of fresh peripheral blood by Ficoll-Paque density gradient centrifugation. Trizol reagent was used to extract total RNA, and RNA quality was then checked on an Agilent 2100 Bioanalyzer.

These data are taken from a study of T cells in Graves' hyperthyroidism and ophthalmopathy (dated by TCRdb to about 2019). Notes on the research overall: Peripheral blood samples were taken at initial diagnosis, before any treatment was given. For training and testing, the 100 or so patients in the discovery cohort were randomly divided in a 7:3 ratio. After blood sampling, hyperthyroidism patients were treated with methimazole at a starting dose of 30 mg daily, and ophthalmopathy patients were treated with high-dose intravenous methylprednisolone. An independent validation cohort of around 19 hyperthyroidism patients and about 15 patients who later progressed to ophthalmopathy tested prospective prediction of ophthalmopathy. A discovery cohort of roughly 100 patients, about 43 with Graves' ophthalmopathy and roughly 59 with stable Graves' hyperthyroidism, was used to find distinguishing TCR V-J signatures. TCR Vbeta CDR3 sequencing of 130 to 150 peripheral blood samples (43 ophthalmopathy, 75 hyperthyroidism and approximately 17 progressor patients) is reported in the paper. In several Graves' hyperthyroidism patients, the study also compared T-cell repertoires from thyroid tissue with T-cell repertoires from blood. The study at large found these results: Blood samples also contained most of the expanded thyroid clonotypes (frequency above 0.001), which suggests that blood repertoires may reflect thyroid immune responses. A model built on a 13 V-J signature distinguished ophthalmopathy from stable hyperthyroidism, reaching 85% to 90% sensitivity and 81% to 83% specificity in cross-validation and 80%/75% in testing. No statistical method was used to set the sample size in advance, and investigators knew the group allocation. During validation, the model predicted progression to ophthalmopathy a median of about 6.5 months ahead of onset, with roughly 65% sensitivity and around 73% specificity.

The TCR beta CDR3 regions were amplified from RNA transcripts. For the first round of RT-PCR on the TCR CDR3, the HTBI primer set was used together with the Qiagen OneStep RT-PCR kit. The libraries were constructed in a second round of multiplex PCR and then size-selected and purified. The libraries were sequenced on an Illumina HiSeq2000 using paired-end 100 bp reads. As for the authors' bioinformatics: SOAPnuke was used to process the raw data, removing reads that contained adapters or uncalled bases, had a mean Phred below 15, or lacked an exact match to the constant primer or identifier. High-quality paired reads were merged using COPE v1.2.5, and each unique nucleotide sequence was defined as a clonotype. MiTCR v1.1 was used to align the clonotypes against IMGT TRBV, TRBD and TRBJ reference segments. Analysis was restricted to V-J combinations with a frequency above 0.0001, which covered roughly 99% of repertoires. The TCS score was defined as F50 (clonal expansion) divided by E x V (chaos), with BLOSUM62-based TCRdist calculated between CDR3 peptides within each V-J. Welch's t-statistics and random forest reduced 500 to 550 V-J features to under 15, which were used in a naive Bayes classifier (R e1071). TCRdb applied fastp at Q25 and MiXCR to the public reads, then kept only in-frame beta chains. Rows with one shared CDR3 protein collapse into an entry with the most common genes and DNA. The V and J calls were determined by TCRdb, not by the authors. Across this sample there are about 400,000 distinct CDR3 sequences, with roughly 14% seen only once. Of the sample, approximately 7.5% falls within the top ten clones.

This chain joins TRBV28 to TRBJ2-7; the D gene is possibly TRBD1 or TRBD2, each agreeing over 5 bases. Sequenced: blood. The clonotype comes from a woman aged 18-29 years with Graves' hyperthyroidism. The nucleotides are TGTGCCAGCAGTTTCCCCATCAACCGGGACGCCTTACTCAAGCAGTACTTC. Its amino acids are CASSFPINRDALLKQYF.